A single sample is the source of the 12 T cell receptor beta chains below, sequenced in a study of early T cells in non-severe SARS-CoV-2 infection. Each CDR3 protein is one row after TCRdb ran MiXCR on the 5' RACE reads. Of about 59,000 distinct CDR3 sequences in the sample, roughly an eighth were seen once. The sequenced sample consisted of whole blood. The receptors stem from an adult who was a healthcare worker with PCR-confirmed SARS-CoV-2 infection or an uninfected control (not recorded which).

The chain is built from TRBV20-1 and TRBJ1-2; D remains ambiguous. This CDR3 comprises 17 residues. Germline assignment: CDR1 DFQATT and CDR2 SNEGSKA (reference sequence). The ends were cut back, 1 base at V and 2 bases at J, with 20 bases in the middle. In DNA form, the CDR3 reads TGCAGTGCTAGAGGCCAGGACGGTACAACAGCAAACTATGGCTACACCTTC. Its protein product is CSARGQDGTTANYGYTF.

This chain links TRBV14 with TRBJ2-2; D is possibly TRBD2 (6 bases). The CDR3 extends over 19 amino acids. Trimming cost V 2 bases and J 0 bases, with 19 bases left between them. The germline CDR1 and CDR2 sequences are SGHDN and FVKESK. The CDR3 nucleotides read TGTGCCAGCAGCCAATGGGCTAGCGATCAGTTCGCGAACACCGGGGAGCTGTTTTTT. This codes for CASSQWASDQFANTGELFF.

This clonotype was detected only a few times. The chain uses TRBV7-2 and TRBJ2-7; 12 bases fit TRBD2. V lost 6 bases, J lost 2 bases, and 5 bases stayed unmatched. CDR3 length: 15 amino acids. Germline-derived CDR1 and CDR2 are SGHTA and FQGNSA. The CDR3 reads CASRAGLAGTYEQYF. CDR3 bases: TGTGCCAGCAGGGCGGGACTAGCGGGTACCTACGAGCAGTACTTC.

The chain employs TRBV2 and TRBJ1-1; the D is unclear. The V gene's germline CDR1 is SNHLY and CDR2 FYNNEI. The V end was cut by 4 bases, the J end by 0 bases, with 12 bases between. The CDR3 length is 15 residues. The CDR3 sequence: CASSAQLPMNTEAFF. CDR3 nucleotides: TGTGCCAGCAGTGCCCAACTACCCATGAACACTGAAGCTTTCTTT.

The rearrangement uses TRBV10-3 and TRBJ1-2; no clear D gene. Germline loops: CDR1 ENHRY, CDR2 SYGVKD. Trimming shortened V by 10 bases and J by 0 bases, and 15 bases separated the two germline ends. The CDR3 has 14 amino acids. The CDR3 sequence: CATSNSGANYGYTF. CDR3 nucleotide sequence: TGTGCCACCTCGAACAGCGGAGCTAACTATGGCTACACCTTC.

This rearrangement joins TRBV12-3 or TRBV12-4 to TRBJ2-5; TRBD2 might be the D (5 bases). Trimming stripped 2 bases from V and 7 bases from J, with 8 bases between. The CDR3 runs to 12 residues. The CDR3 sequence is CASSLSRGTQYF. DNA for the CDR3: TGTGCCAGCAGTTTATCCCGGGGGACCCAGTACTTC.

This clonotype was observed at least ten times. The chain employs TRBV20-1 and TRBJ2-7, with D unclear. This CDR3 spans 16 amino acids. V was shortened by 1 base and J by 0 bases, with 16 bases between the two germline ends. Germline values: CDR1 DFQATT, CDR2 SNEGSKA (reference sequence). This CDR3 is CSARADEGPNSYEQYF. CDR3 in DNA: TGCAGTGCTAGAGCCGATGAAGGGCCAAACTCCTACGAGCAGTACTTC.

Many counts were recorded for this clonotype. The chain is built from TRBV7-9 and TRBJ2-1; a weak D match, TRBD2 (6 bases). CDR3 length: 17 residues. Germline V gene sequence: CDR1 SEHNR, CDR2 FQNEAQ (reference sequence). Trimming left V 5 bases short and J 4 bases short, with 21 bases between. Here the CDR3 reads CASSLGLPSVAYNEQFF. In DNA form, the CDR3 reads TGTGCCAGCAGCCTGGGACTGCCCTCTGTGGCGTACAATGAGCAGTTCTTC.

This chain connects TRBV6-1 to TRBJ2-7; D unresolved. Germline CDR1 and CDR2: MNHNS and SASEGT. Deletions cut 10 bases from V and 3 bases from J, with 13 bases between. The CDR3 sequence is 12 residues long. CDR3 DNA sequence: TGTGCCACCTCACGGACCCGCTACGAGCAGTACTTC. The encoded protein is CATSRTRYEQYF.

J is TRBJ1-1 and V is TRBV28; D uncertain. The ends were cut back, 2 bases at V and 10 bases at J, with 20 bases in the middle. This CDR3 is built from 15 residues. CDR1 and CDR2 (germline): MDHEN, SYDVKM. The chain's CDR3 is CASSLMIRRNVGAFF. For the CDR3, the DNA is TGTGCCAGCAGTTTAATGATAAGACGAAACGTCGGAGCTTTCTTT.

This clonotype was detected a few times. This sequence joins TRBV30 and TRBJ1-6; TRBD1 is a possible D gene (5 bases). The CDR3 totals 18 residues. V was trimmed by 0 bases and J by 9 bases, leaving 24 bases between them. Looked up from germline, CDR1 is GTSNPN and CDR2 is SVGIG (reference sequence). The chain's CDR3 is CAWSVKDSWGRVGSPLHF. In DNA form, the CDR3 reads TGTGCCTGGAGTGTAAAAGACTCCTGGGGCAGGGTGGGTTCACCCCTCCACTTT.

This clonotype has ten or more counts. V and J are TRBV4-3 and TRBJ2-3; D may be TRBD2 (6 bases). Trimming shortened V by 3 bases and J by 2 bases, and 18 bases separated the two germline ends. Germline lookup yields CDR1 LGHNA and CDR2 YSLEER. This CDR3 spans 17 amino acids. The CDR3, as DNA: TGCGCCAGCAGCCAGAGCACCCCGGGACTTACCACAGATACGCAGTATTTT. This encodes CASSQSTPGLTTDTQYF.